Below are 23 T cell receptor beta chains sequenced from a single sample in a study of identifying expanded T cells in peripheral blood. Sequenced by immunoSEQ multiplex PCR; TCRdb stores in-frame clones only, minus some. The data show approximately 120,000 clones, about 88% seen once. The source material was blood. These receptor sequences come from a person between 18 and 75 years old in good health.

The CDR3 region is CASVSRDRGSYEQYF. The CDR3 bases are TGTGCCAGCGTTAGCCGGGACAGGGGTTCCTACGAGCAGTACTTC. The chain has TRBV6-5 and TRBJ2-7; 10 bases line up with TRBD1. CDR3 length equals 15 residues. V shed 8 bases and J 1 base; nucleotides not matched to a gene: 8. Germline V gene data show CDR1 as MNHEY and CDR2 as SVGAGI.

This sequence joins TRBV6-5 and TRBJ2-1; 8 positions agree with TRBD2. This CDR3 has 15 amino acids. J lost 6 bases, V lost 7 bases, and 11 bases had no gene match. Germline V lookup: CDR1 MNHEY, CDR2 SVGAGI. The CDR3 region is CASNPPGTRSNEQFF. Here the CDR3 DNA reads TGTGCCAGCAACCCCCCCGGGACTAGAAGCAATGAGCAGTTCTTC.

The chain couples TRBV21-1 to TRBJ2-3. TRBV21-1 is a documented pseudogene. The CDR3 covers 15 residues. The CDR3 sequence: CASSKASGLADTQYF. The CDR3 nucleotides are TGTGCCAGCAGCAAAGCTAGTGGGTTGGCAGATACGCAGTATTTT.

This clone has only a few counts. In nucleotides, the CDR3 is TGTGCCAGCAGCCGCCGACAGGGGGGCTATGGCTACACCTTC. Amino acid sequence: CASSRRQGGYGYTF. The chain combines TRBV7-2 with TRBJ1-2; the match to TRBD1 covers 9 bases. Germline CDR1 reads SGHTA; CDR2 reads FQGNSA. CDR3 size: 14 residues. With 5 bases clipped from V and 4 bases from J, the junction kept 5 bases outside the gene matches.

J is TRBJ2-7 and V is TRBV7-9, with 7 bases fitting TRBD2. The germline V gene has CDR1 SEHNR and CDR2 FQNEAQ (reference sequence). The V gene end was trimmed by 4 bases and the J gene end by 2 bases; junction bases not matched to a gene: 8. The CDR3 has 15 residues. CDR3 nucleotides: TGTGCCAGCAGCTCCGGCCTAGCGGCGACCTACGAGCAGTACTTC. Encoded protein: CASSSGLAATYEQYF.

CDR3 DNA: TGTGCCAGCAGTTACCGGGACAGGGGTCTCTATGGCTACACCTTC. This encodes CASSYRDRGLYGYTF. The chain links TRBV6-5 to TRBJ1-2; 10 nucleotides agree with TRBD1. Germline V lookup: CDR1 MNHEY, CDR2 SVGAGI. There are 15 residues in the CDR3. V lost 2 bases to trimming and J lost 4 bases; unmatched junction nucleotides: 4.

The sample holds a few counts of this clone. V and J are TRBV19 and TRBJ2-7; D is unresolved. The CDR3 is made up of 14 amino acids. Germline V gene lookup returns CDR1 LNHDA and CDR2 SQIVND (reference sequence). The germline V and J ends were trimmed by 3 bases and 2 bases, with 11 bases remaining between them. The CDR3 is CASSILGPPYEQYF. The CDR3 nucleotides are TGTGCCAGTAGTATCCTGGGCCCCCCCTACGAGCAGTACTTC.

This chain uses TRBV27 with TRBJ1-1; D might be TRBD1 (5 bases). Trimming left V 5 bases short and J 1 base short, with 8 bases between. Germline V gene sequence: CDR1 MNHEY, CDR2 SMNVEV (reference sequence). CDR3 length: 13 amino acids. DNA for the CDR3: TGTGCCAGCAGTCGGGACGGGAACACTGAAGCTTTCTTT. It translates to CASSRDGNTEAFF.

The chain recombines TRBV27 with TRBJ1-3; tentatively, D is TRBD1 (5 bases). The germline CDR1 and CDR2 sequences are MNHEY and SMNVEV (reference sequence). This CDR3 comprises 17 residues. Trimming removed 10 bases at V and 2 bases at J, with 24 bases between. CDR3 loop: CATHRWRREETGNTIYF. In nucleotides, the CDR3 is TGTGCCACCCATCGGTGGCGCAGGGAAGAAACTGGAAACACCATATATTTT.

V usage is TRBV19 and J usage is TRBJ2-1; TRBD2 is a possible D gene (5 bases). Germline V gives CDR1 LNHDA, CDR2 SQIVND (reference sequence). The CDR3 contains 13 residues. V was trimmed by 2 bases and J by 7 bases, leaving 9 bases between them. CDR3 sequence reads: CASSILGGNEQFF. The CDR3 DNA is TGTGCCAGTAGTATACTTGGCGGGAATGAGCAGTTCTTC.

The rearrangement joins TRBV19 to TRBJ1-6; no definite D call. The V and J ends lost 6 bases and 3 bases respectively, with 3 bases between them. Germline CDR1 and CDR2: LNHDA and SQIVND (reference sequence). CDR3 length: 12 residues. CDR3 in DNA: TGTGCCAGTAGGGGCTATAATTCACCCCTCCACTTT. Translated, it gives CASRGYNSPLHF.

As concerns this clone: The same CDR3 can be traced to other DNA sequences in this sample. The rearrangement joins TRBV2 to TRBJ2-5; no clear D gene. Germline CDR1 SNHLY, CDR2 FYNNEI. V lost 4 bases to trimming and J lost 5 bases, with 8 bases between them. The CDR3 has 12 residues. This chain's CDR3 is CASSGTQETQYF. In DNA form, the CDR3 reads TGTGCCAGCAGTGGGACCCAGGAGACCCAGTACTTC.

The chain combines TRBV7-9 with TRBJ1-1, with 9 bases matching TRBD1. Germline trimming cut 4 bases from V and 7 bases from J; bases unmatched to any gene: 4. Germline CDR1 reads SEHNR; CDR2 reads FQNEAQ (reference sequence). This CDR3 comprises 13 residues. In DNA, the CDR3 is TGTGCCAGCAGCTCACAGGGGGCAAGTGAAGCTTTCTTT. Translation gives CASSSQGASEAFF. Complete variable domain (other parts from reference TRBV7-9 and TRBJ1-1): DTGVSQNPRHKITKRGQNVTFRCDPISEHNRLYWYRQTLGQGPEFLTYFQNEAQLEKSRLLSDRFSAERPKGSFSTLEIQRTEQGDSAMYLCASSSQGASEAFFGQGTRLTVV.

This sequence joins TRBV28 and TRBJ2-3; D perhaps matches TRBD2 (5 bases). Trimming removed 8 bases from V and 0 bases from J, with 12 bases in between. Germline CDR1 MDHEN, CDR2 SYDVKM. This CDR3 is 14 amino acids long. The CDR3 DNA sequence: TGTGCCAGCCGAAGCGGAACTAGCACAGATACGCAGTATTTT. Amino acids: CASRSGTSTDTQYF.

The rearrangement uses TRBV7-6 and TRBJ1-2; D is unclear. CDR3 length: 17 residues. Germline V gene lookup returns CDR1 SGHVS and CDR2 FNYEAQ. V lost 5 bases and J 0 bases, leaving 19 bases between the germline ends. CDR3 in DNA: TGTGCCAGCAGCCCGATCATTGGACCCCAAGCTAACTATGGCTACACCTTC. It yields the protein CASSPIIGPQANYGYTF.

The chain combines TRBV11-1 with TRBJ2-7; TRBD1 or TRBD2 may be the D gene (6 bases each). V was trimmed by 4 bases and J by 5 bases, leaving 21 bases between them. The V gene's germline CDR1 is SGHAT and CDR2 FQDESV (reference sequence). This CDR3 region has 16 residues. This CDR3 is CASSSRGSGPTNEQYF. The CDR3 DNA is TGTGCCAGCAGCTCCAGGGGTAGCGGACCTACTAACGAGCAGTACTTC.

This clone was detected only once. The rearrangement joins TRBV5-1 to TRBJ1-2; D perhaps matches TRBD1 (6 bases). This CDR3 contains 13 residues. Germline V gene sequence: CDR1 SGHRS, CDR2 YFSETQ. The V end lost 0 bases, the J end lost 4 bases, and 7 bases lay between the germline ends. The CDR3 DNA reads as TGCGCCAGCAGCTTGGAGACAGGCTATGGCTACACCTTC. Residues: CASSLETGYGYTF. Based on the CDR3 plus reference TRBV5-1 and TRBJ1-2, the full variable domain is KAGVTQTPRYLIKTRGQQVTLSCSPISGHRSVSWYQQTPGQGLQFLFEYFSETQRNKGNFPGRFSGRQFSNSRSEMNVSTLELGDSALYLCASSLETGYGYTFGSGTRLTVV.

V gene TRBV19 combines with J gene TRBJ2-1, with unresolved D. The CDR3 is 15 residues long. Deletions cut 10 bases from V and 4 bases from J, with 20 bases between. Germline V gene data show CDR1 as LNHDA and CDR2 as SQIVND (reference sequence). CDR3: CATQDIGIVYNEQFF. CDR3 in DNA: TGTGCCACCCAAGATATAGGGATTGTATACAATGAGCAGTTCTTC. The whole variable domain, remainder taken from reference TRBV19 and TRBJ2-1, is DGGITQSPKYLFRKEGQNVTLSCEQNLNHDAMYWYRQDPGQGLRLIYYSQIVNDFQKGDIAEGYSVSREKKESFPLTVTSAQKNPTAFYLCATQDIGIVYNEQFFGPGTRLTVL.

The rearrangement joins TRBV14 to TRBJ1-2, with D tentatively TRBD1 (5 bases). Germline V gene data show CDR1 as SGHDN and CDR2 as FVKESK. With 5 bases removed from V and 4 bases from J, the gap between germline ends came to 17 bases. The CDR3 is 15 residues long. CDR3 loop: CASSTRLGAVYGYTF. CDR3 coding DNA: TGTGCCAGCAGCACGCGGTTAGGGGCGGTCTATGGCTACACCTTC.

In its sample, this clone was seen once. The genes are TRBV9 and TRBJ2-1, with 7 nucleotides matching TRBD2. With V trimmed by 3 bases and J by 6 bases, 3 bases remained unmatched. Germline CDR1 reads SGDLS; CDR2 reads YYNGEE. This CDR3 is built from 13 residues. The CDR3 DNA sequence: TGTGCCAGCAGCGAAAGGGAGGGCAATGAGCAGTTCTTC. Residues: CASSEREGNEQFF. Combining the CDR3 with reference TRBV9 and TRBJ2-1 gives the whole variable domain DSGVTQTPKHLITATGQRVTLRCSPRSGDLSVYWYQQSLDQGLQFLIQYYNGEERAKGNILERFSAQQFPDLHSELNLSSLELGDSALYFCASSEREGNEQFFGPGTRLTVL.

The V gene is TRBV7-2, the J gene TRBJ1-1; D not resolved. Germline V lookup: CDR1 SGHTA, CDR2 FQGNSA. V lost 1 base and J lost 6, with 6 bases in between. The CDR3 has 12 residues. The CDR3 sequence: CASSLVGPEAFF. In DNA form, the CDR3 reads TGTGCCAGCAGCTTAGTTGGGCCTGAAGCTTTCTTT. The full variable domain, with the rest looked up from reference TRBV7-2 and TRBJ1-1, is GAGVSQSPSNKVTEKGKDVELRCDPISGHTALYWYRQSLGQGLEFLIYFQGNSAPDKSGLPSDRFSAERTGGSVSTLTIQRTQQEDSAVYLCASSLVGPEAFFGQGTRLTVV.

The CDR3 nucleotides are TGTGCCAGCAGCCGCGCGGGGAAGACTAACTATGGCTACACCTTC. Amino acid sequence: CASSRAGKTNYGYTF. The rearrangement uses TRBV14 and TRBJ1-2; the D is unclear. Germline CDR1 and CDR2: SGHDN and FVKESK. V lost 4 bases, J lost 0 bases, and 12 bases lay in between. The CDR3 has 15 residues. The full variable domain, its missing parts supplied by reference TRBV14 and TRBJ1-2, is EAGVTQFPSHSVIEKGQTVTLRCDPISGHDNLYWYRRVMGKEIKFLLHFVKESKQDESGMPNNRFLAERTGGTYSTLKVQPAELEDSGVYFCASSRAGKTNYGYTFGSGTRLTVV.

V and J are TRBV19 and TRBJ1-5; perhaps TRBD1 as D (5 bases). Germline CDR1 is LNHDA and CDR2 is SQIVND (reference sequence). V shed 1 base and J shed 5 bases, with 6 bases lying between them. The CDR3 extends over 13 amino acids. The CDR3 reads CASSIGGDQPQHF. CDR3 bases: TGTGCCAGTAGTATAGGGGGGGATCAGCCCCAGCATTTT.